In its sample, the clone carrying this T cell receptor (beta chain) was seen a few times. Documented time point: after neoadjuvant nivolumab, at surgical resection. This sample was taken from a study of neoadjuvant anti-PD-1 for oral cavity cancer. Study as a whole: Patients without progression got a fourth dose around day 43.

Survey sequencing of tumors mostly used about 4.8 ug DNA, two replicates. TCRdb's table, derived via immunoSEQ multiplex PCR, lists solely in-frame clones and lacks some. The sample has tens of thousands of clones; under 30% are singletons. From germline, CDR1 is SGHTA and CDR2 FQGTGA. Trimming left V 0 bases short and J 7 bases short, with 19 bases between. The CDR3 contains 16 residues. The source was tumor tissue, collected after nivolumab (anti-PD-1) treatment. The sequence was collected from a person between 40 and 85 years old with oral cavity squamous cell carcinoma. The V gene is TRBV7-3, the J gene TRBJ2-7, with D maybe TRBD1 (8 bases). CDR3 region: CASSLTPPGGGGEQYF. CDR3 nucleotide sequence: TGTGCCAGCAGCTTAACCCCCCCAGGGGGCGGGGGTGAGCAGTACTTC.